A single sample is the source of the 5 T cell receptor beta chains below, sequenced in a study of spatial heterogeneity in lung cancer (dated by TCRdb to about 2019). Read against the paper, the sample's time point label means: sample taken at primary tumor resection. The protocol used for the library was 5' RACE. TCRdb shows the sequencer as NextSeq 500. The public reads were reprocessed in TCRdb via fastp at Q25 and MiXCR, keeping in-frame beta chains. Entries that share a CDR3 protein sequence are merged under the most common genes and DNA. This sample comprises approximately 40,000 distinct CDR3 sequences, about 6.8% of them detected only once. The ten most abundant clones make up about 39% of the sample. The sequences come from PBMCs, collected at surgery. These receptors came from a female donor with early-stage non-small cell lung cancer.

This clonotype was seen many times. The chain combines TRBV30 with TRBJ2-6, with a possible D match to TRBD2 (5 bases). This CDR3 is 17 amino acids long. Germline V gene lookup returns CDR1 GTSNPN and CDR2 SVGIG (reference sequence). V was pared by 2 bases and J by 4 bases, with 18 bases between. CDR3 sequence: CAWSRDRAPGGANVLTF. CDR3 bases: TGTGCCTGGAGTCGGGATCGGGCCCCGGGAGGGGCCAACGTCCTGACTTTC.

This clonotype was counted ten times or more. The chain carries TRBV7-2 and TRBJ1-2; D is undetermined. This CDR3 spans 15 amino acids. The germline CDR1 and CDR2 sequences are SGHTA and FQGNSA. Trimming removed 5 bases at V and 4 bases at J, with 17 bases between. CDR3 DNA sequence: TGTGCCAGCAGCAACCGGGATCAAGCGGGCTATGGCTACACCTTC. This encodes CASSNRDQAGYGYTF.

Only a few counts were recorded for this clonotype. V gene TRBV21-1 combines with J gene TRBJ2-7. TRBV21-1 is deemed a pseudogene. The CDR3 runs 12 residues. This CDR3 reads CASSNLVSEQYF. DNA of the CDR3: TGTGCCAGCAGCAACCTGGTAAGCGAGCAGTACTTC.

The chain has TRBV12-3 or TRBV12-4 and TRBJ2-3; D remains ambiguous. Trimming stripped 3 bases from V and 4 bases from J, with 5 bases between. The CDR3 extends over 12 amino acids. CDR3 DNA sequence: TGTGCCAGCAGTTTCAGGCCAGATACGCAGTATTTT. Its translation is CASSFRPDTQYF.

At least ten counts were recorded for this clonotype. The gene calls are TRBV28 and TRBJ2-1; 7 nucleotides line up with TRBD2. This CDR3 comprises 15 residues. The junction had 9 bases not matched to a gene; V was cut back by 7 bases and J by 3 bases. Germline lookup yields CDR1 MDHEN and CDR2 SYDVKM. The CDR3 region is CASKKGGIFYNEQFF. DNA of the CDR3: TGTGCCAGCAAGAAGGGAGGGATATTCTACAATGAGCAGTTCTTC.